Listed below are T cell receptor beta chains from one sample, sequenced in a study of shared clonotypes between healthy human individuals. Produced via immunoSEQ multiplex PCR; TCRdb's table is partial and in-frame only. The table lists about 450,000 clones, 65% to 80% of them singletons, with approximately 12% in the top ten. Material: PBMCs. The receptors derive from a woman in her thirties or forties in good health. Some clones in this sample may be carry-over from other donors' samples. The CDR3 runs from the conserved cysteine through the conserved F or W. The D gene is left open where the match is weak. Clone size is given for some rows only: seen once, a few or many times, or a class if the clone is expanded.

j_gene | d_gene | v_gene | abundance | CDR3nt | CDR3aa
TRBJ2-7 | . | TRBV18 | . | TGTGCCAGCTCACCACCGGGCAGGGCAGTCGGGCAGTACTTC | CASSPPGRAVGQYF
TRBJ2-7 | TRBD2 | TRBV4-3 | . | TGCGCCAGCAGCCAAGTGACTAGCGGCCTCTACGAGCAGTACTTC | CASSQVTSGLYEQYF
TRBJ2-3 | . | TRBV9 | few | TGTGCCAGCAGTGAAGGGAGGAGAGTGGACTCGGATACGCAGTATTTT | CASSEGRRVDSDTQYF
TRBJ2-1 | . | TRBV19 | . | TGTGCCAGTAGCCCCCCTTTGGGTTACAATGAGCAGTTCTTC | CASSPPLGYNEQFF
TRBJ1-1 | . | TRBV18 | . | TGTGCCAGCTCACCACCGGGACAAGGAGAAGCTTTCTTT | CASSPPGQGEAFF
TRBJ1-1 | . | TRBV10-3 | . | TGTGCCATCAGGGTAGAAGCCAATGTCGCGATGAACACTGAAGCTTTCTTT | CAIRVEANVAMNTEAFF
TRBJ2-1 | . | TRBV4-1 | . | TGCGCCAGCAGCTCCCGGGTGAGCGATGAGCAGTTCTTC | CASSSRVSDEQFF
TRBJ2-5 | . | TRBV4-1 | few | TGCGCCAGCAGCCAAGAATACACTAACCAAGAGACCCAGTACTTC | CASSQEYTNQETQYF
TRBJ2-2 | . | TRBV5-1 | . | TGCGCCAGCAGCTGGGTAGGAGGGAGCGGGGAGCTGTTTTTT | CASSWVGGSGELFF
TRBJ1-1 | . | TRBV9 | many | TGTGCCAGCAGCGTGTCGGGTACTGAAGCTTTCTTT | CASSVSGTEAFF
TRBJ2-3 | . | TRBV18 | . | TGTGCCAGCTCAAAGGATAGCACAGATACGCAGTATTTT | CASSKDSTDTQYF
TRBJ1-2 | TRBD1 | TRBV4-3 | . | TGCGCCAGCAGCCAAGTCCGGGACAGACCTAACTATGGCTACACCTTC | CASSQVRDRPNYGYTF
TRBJ2-1 | TRBD2 | TRBV9 | once | TGTGCCAGCAGCGTAGCGGGGCTAGCGGGAGTTTTGCCCTACAATGAGCAGTTCTTC | CASSVAGLAGVLPYNEQFF
TRBJ2-7 | TRBD2 | TRBV2 | . | TGTGCCAGCAGGAAGGGACTAGTCTACGAGCAGTACTTC | CASRKGLVYEQYF
TRBJ2-4 | TRBD2 | TRBV6-5 | . | TGTGCCAGCAGTTCCCCGGGACTAGCACAATACTTC | CASSSPGLAQYF
TRBJ2-3 | . | TRBV10-3 | . | TGTGCCATCAGGAGACCCGGCACAGATACGCAGTATTTT | CAIRRPGTDTQYF
TRBJ1-1 | TRBD1 | TRBV5-1 | many | TGCGCCAGCAGCTTCTCCGGGACAGGGAACACTGAAGCTTTCTTT | CASSFSGTGNTEAFF
TRBJ2-1 | . | TRBV7-3 | few | TGTGCCAGCAGCCCGATGACAGGTGAGCAGTTCTTC | CASSPMTGEQFF
TRBJ2-1 | TRBD1 | TRBV5-1 | . | TGCGCCAGCAGCTTTGGGACAGGGACCGATGAGCAGTTCTTC | CASSFGTGTDEQFF
TRBJ2-5 | TRBD2 | TRBV5-5 | . | TGTGCCAGCAGCCTCGAAGGACTAGCGGGAGTTGAGACCCAGTACTTC | CASSLEGLAGVETQYF
TRBJ1-4 | . | TRBV29-1 | . | TGCAGCGCTGCAGGTCAGCAGAATGAAAAACTGTTTTTT | CSAAGQQNEKLFF
TRBJ2-1 | TRBD2 | TRBV19 | . | TGTGCCAGTAGTCCCTCGAGACTAGCGGGAGTGTATGAGCAGTTCTTC | CASSPSRLAGVYEQFF
TRBJ2-1 | . | TRBV5-1 | . | TGCGCCAGCAGCTTTTCCCAGCCGGGGTACAATGAGCAGTTCTTC | CASSFSQPGYNEQFF
TRBJ1-5 | . | TRBV28 | . | TGTGCCAGCAGTTCCAGGACCGATCCCCAGCATTTT | CASSSRTDPQHF
TRBJ1-2 | . | TRBV5-6 | few | TGTGCCAGCAGCTTGGGGACACAACTCTATGGCTACACCTTC | CASSLGTQLYGYTF
TRBJ2-7 | . | TRBV7-9 | . | TGTGCCAGCAGCTACGTAACCCCCTACGAGCAGTACTTC | CASSYVTPYEQYF
TRBJ2-1 | TRBD2 | TRBV6-6 | . | TGTGCCAGCAGCACGGGACTAGGAGCCTACAATGAGCAGTTCTTC | CASSTGLGAYNEQFF
TRBJ2-6 | . | TRBV5-1 | . | TGCGCCAGCGTTGACACAGGCTCTGGGGCCAACGTCCTGACTTTC | CASVDTGSGANVLTF
TRBJ1-2 | . | TRBV27 | . | TGTGCCAGCATTTCCCTGGACCGCGGTCGGATAGGCTACACCTTC | CASISLDRGRIGYTF
TRBJ2-1 | TRBD2 | TRBV14 | . | TGTGCCAGCAGCCAAGAACTAGCGGCCCACAATGAGCAGTTCTTC | CASSQELAAHNEQFF
TRBJ2-7 | TRBD2 | TRBV29-1 | . | TGCAGCGTTTCGGGCGGCCTAGCGGGAGGGGGCTACGAGCAGTACTTC | CSVSGGLAGGGYEQYF
TRBJ2-1 | . | TRBV10-1 | once | TGCGCCAGCAGCCCCGCGCAGGGGGGCGCGCAGTTCTTC | CASSPAQGGAQFF
TRBJ2-6 | . | TRBV30 | . | TGTGCCTGGAGTGTTGAGACAGGCAGCCCCAACGTCCTGACTTTC | CAWSVETGSPNVLTF
TRBJ2-1 | TRBD1 | TRBV5-1 | . | TGCGCCAGCAGCTCCCAGGGGGCCGTAAATGAGCAGTTCTTC | CASSSQGAVNEQFF
TRBJ2-1 | TRBD2 | TRBV9 | . | TGTGCCAGCAGCGGACCCCGGGGACTAGCGGCTCCCAATGAGCAGTTCTTC | CASSGPRGLAAPNEQFF
TRBJ1-5 | TRBD1 | TRBV10-3 | few | TGTGCCATCAGTGAGTCGTCAGGGGGTAATCAGCCCCAGCATTTT | CAISESSGGNQPQHF
TRBJ2-7 | . | TRBV16 | . | TGTGCCAGCAGCCCCCAGGTGTCAATGCAGTACTTC | CASSPQVSMQYF
TRBJ1-2 | TRBD1 | TRBV5-4 | few | TGTGCCAGCAGCTCCTTAGGACAGGGCTATGGCTACACCTTC | CASSSLGQGYGYTF
TRBJ2-7 | . | TRBV2 | . | TGTGCCAGCAGTGGAAGGTACGAGCAGTACTTC | CASSGRYEQYF
TRBJ2-5 | TRBD2 | TRBV6-6 | many | TGTGCCAGCAGAAAAGCGGGAGAAGAGACCCAGTACTTC | CASRKAGEETQYF
TRBJ2-2 | . | TRBV2 | . | TGTGCCAGCATGTGGGGCCCGACGGTTGACACCGGGGAGCTGTTTTTT | CASMWGPTVDTGELFF
TRBJ2-1 | TRBD2 | TRBV7-2 | . | TGTGCCAGCAGCGTCGCCACTAGCGGGGGCTGGGATGAGCAGTTCTTC | CASSVATSGGWDEQFF
TRBJ2-7 | . | TRBV27 | . | TGTGCCAGCAGTACAAGACAGGCCCGCCGACAGTACTTC | CASSTRQARRQYF
TRBJ2-1 | TRBD1 | TRBV19 | . | TGTGCCAGTAGTACTCAGGGGACAGAACACAATGAGCAGTTCTTC | CASSTQGTEHNEQFF
TRBJ2-7 | TRBD1 | TRBV5-6 | many | TGTGCCAGCAGCTTTCCTACAGGGGGGCAGTACTTC | CASSFPTGGQYF